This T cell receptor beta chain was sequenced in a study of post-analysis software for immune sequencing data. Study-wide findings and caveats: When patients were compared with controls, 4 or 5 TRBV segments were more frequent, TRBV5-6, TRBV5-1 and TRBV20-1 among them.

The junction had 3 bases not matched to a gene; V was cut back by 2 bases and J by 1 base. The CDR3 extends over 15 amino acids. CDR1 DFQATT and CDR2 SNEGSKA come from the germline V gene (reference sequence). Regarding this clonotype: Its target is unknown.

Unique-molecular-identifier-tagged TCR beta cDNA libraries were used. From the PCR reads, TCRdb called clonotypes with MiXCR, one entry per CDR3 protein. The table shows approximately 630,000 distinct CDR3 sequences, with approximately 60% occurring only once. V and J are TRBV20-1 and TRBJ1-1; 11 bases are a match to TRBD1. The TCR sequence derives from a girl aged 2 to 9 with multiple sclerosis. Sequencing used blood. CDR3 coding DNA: TGCAGTGCTAGATTGGACAGGGGGCGGAACACTGAAGCTTTCTTT. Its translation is CSARLDRGRNTEAFF.